This T cell receptor (beta chain) was recovered during a study of T-cell reconstitution after alpha-beta-depleted transplantation in children. Unique molecular identifiers were incorporated into the prepared TCRbeta library. TCRdb processed the PCR reads anew with MiXCR; each CDR3 protein has one entry. This table holds roughly 500,000 distinct CDR3 sequences, approximately 29% found once. Sample: PBMCs from the stem cell graft donor, taken from the stem cell graft. The sequence was obtained from a human donor who donated a stem cell graft to a child with aplastic anemia.

The CDR3 DNA follows: TGCAGTGCTTCCAGGGGGCCTGAAGCTTTCTTT. Encoded protein: CSASRGPEAFF. The chain combines TRBV20-1 with TRBJ1-1, with TRBD1 matching over 8 bases. Germline V gene lookup returns CDR1 DFQATT and CDR2 SNEGSKA (reference sequence). J was trimmed by 6 bases and V by 5 bases; bases with no gene match: 2. The CDR3 consists of 11 residues.